This T cell receptor (beta chain) was sequenced during a study of cytomegalovirus exposure and HLA in healthy donors. Clones were read by immunoSEQ multiplex PCR, and TCRdb kept only the in-frame ones, dropping some. The profile shows under 200,000 clones, 86% of them singletons. The germline gives CDR1 SGHVS, CDR2 FNYEAQ. The CDR3 consists of 15 residues. Trimming removed 1 base from V and 6 bases from J; junction bases left unmatched: 5. The sample consisted of PBMCs. The sequence was collected from a woman under 30 in good health and CMV-seronegative. This sequence joins TRBV7-6 and TRBJ2-3, with TRBD2 identical over 9 bases. CDR3 sequence (DNA): TGTGCCAGCAGCTTAGATGCTAGCGGGGAGGATACGCAGTATTTT. This sequence encodes CASSLDASGEDTQYF.